The 21 T cell receptor beta chains reported below all come from one sample, sequenced in a study of blood T cell repertoires in COVID-19. Some clones are missing from TCRdb's copy, which holds only in-frame ones; the method was immunoSEQ multiplex PCR. This table has about 190,000 clones, 70% to 90% appearing once. Source material: peripheral blood. Every receptor here comes from a woman in her thirties or forties who had recovered from COVID-19.

V usage is TRBV30 and J usage is TRBJ1-6; D is unclear. There are 16 residues in the CDR3. Germline CDR1 and CDR2: GTSNPN and SVGIG (reference sequence). V was shortened by 0 bases and J by 0 bases, with 9 bases between the two germline ends. The CDR3 DNA is TGTGCCTGGAGTGTACGGTGGAGCTCCTATAATTCACCCCTCCACTTT. As protein: CAWSVRWSSYNSPLHF.

V usage is TRBV6-2 or TRBV6-3 and J usage is TRBJ1-5; D is ambiguous. With 5 bases removed from V and 4 bases from J, the gap between germline ends came to 15 bases. The CDR3 is made up of 15 amino acids. Germline values: CDR1 MNHEY, CDR2 SVGEGT. The CDR3 loop reads CASSNSGVGNQPQHF. The CDR3, as DNA: TGTGCCAGCAGTAATTCGGGAGTAGGGAATCAGCCCCAGCATTTT.

This chain connects TRBV11-3 to TRBJ2-7; 9 bases fit TRBD2. Looked up from germline, CDR1 is SGHNT and CDR2 is YENEEA. Germline trimming cut 6 bases from V and 5 bases from J; bases unmatched to any gene: 8. This CDR3 comprises 14 residues. CDR3 coding DNA: TGTGCCAGCAGTTATAGCGGGAGATTCAACGAGCAGTACTTC. It yields the protein CASSYSGRFNEQYF.

The genes are TRBV15 and TRBJ2-1, with a possible D match to TRBD2 (6 bases). Between the trimmed V and J ends, which lost 8 bases and 5 bases, there was a span of 13 bases. The germline V gene has CDR1 LNHNV and CDR2 YYDKDF (reference sequence). The CDR3 is made up of 13 amino acids. The CDR3 here is CATGGANDNEQFF. The CDR3 nucleotides are TGTGCCACCGGCGGGGCAAACGACAATGAGCAGTTCTTC.

The chain combines TRBV19 with TRBJ2-2; D possibly corresponds to TRBD2 (5 bases). V was shortened by 4 bases and J by 5 bases, with 5 bases between the two germline ends. The length of the CDR3 is 12 residues. Per germline, CDR1 LNHDA and CDR2 SQIVND (reference sequence). This chain's CDR3 is CASSRETGELFF. DNA of the CDR3: TGTGCCAGTAGTAGGGAGACCGGGGAGCTGTTTTTT.

The CDR3 sequence: CASSYSRDTGGYEQFF. The CDR3, as DNA: TGTGCCAGCAGTTACTCGCGGGACACGGGGGGCTATGAGCAGTTCTTC. This sequence joins TRBV6-2 or TRBV6-3 and TRBJ2-1; perhaps TRBD2 as D (7 bases). This CDR3 comprises 16 residues. Germline loops: CDR1 MNHEY, CDR2 SVGEGT. Trimming took off 0 bases at V and 8 bases at J, with 17 bases between the two ends.

The rearrangement joins TRBV5-6 to TRBJ2-2; no clear D gene. CDR1 SGHDT and CDR2 YYEEEE come from the germline V gene. V was trimmed by 3 bases and J by 1 base, leaving 10 bases between them. The CDR3 length is 15 residues. The CDR3, as DNA: TGTGCCAGCAGCTCTGAGGCGTTGAACACCGGGGAGCTGTTTTTT. Translating gives CASSSEALNTGELFF.

The chain recombines TRBV28 with TRBJ2-3, with 16 bases matching TRBD2. The junction had 4 bases not matched to a gene; V was cut back by 4 bases and J by 3 bases. The CDR3 contains 17 residues. CDR1 and CDR2 (germline): MDHEN, SYDVKM. This CDR3 is CASSSPGLAGGTDTQYF. CDR3 coding DNA: TGTGCCAGCAGTTCCCCGGGACTAGCGGGAGGGACAGATACGCAGTATTTT.

This clone was seen once. The chain recombines TRBV19 with TRBJ2-7; weak D call: TRBD2 (6 bases). V was trimmed by 5 bases and J by 7 bases, leaving 15 bases between them. The CDR3 is 13 amino acids. Germline assignment: CDR1 LNHDA and CDR2 SQIVND (reference sequence). CDR3: CASSPGTGEEQYF. As DNA, the CDR3 is TGTGCCAGTAGTCCCGGGACGGGAGAGGAGCAGTACTTC.

The chain joins TRBV7-6 to TRBJ1-3, with D possibly matching TRBD1 (6 bases). The CDR3 has 17 residues. The V gene's germline CDR1 is SGHVS and CDR2 FNYEAQ. V was cut by 0 bases and J by 2 bases, with 14 bases left in between. The CDR3 reads CASSLAGTGIPGNTIYF. The CDR3 nucleotides are TGTGCCAGCAGCTTAGCGGGAACAGGGATTCCTGGAAACACCATATATTTT.

This clone was detected once. The chain recombines TRBV14 with TRBJ2-4; TRBD1 matches at 7 bases. V gave up 4 bases and J gave up 6 bases; unmatched junction bases: 6. Germline V gene sequence: CDR1 SGHDN, CDR2 FVKESK. The CDR3 loop spans 14 amino acids. CDR3 sequence: CASSLPGQINIQYF. The CDR3 bases are TGTGCCAGCAGCCTCCCGGGACAGATAAACATTCAGTACTTC.

This clone has more than one count but fewer than ten. V usage is TRBV30 and J usage is TRBJ1-6; 7 nucleotides match TRBD1. V lost 8 bases to trimming and J lost 9 bases; unmatched junction nucleotides: 10. The CDR3 is 13 residues long. CDR1 and CDR2 from the germline V gene are GTSNPN and SVGIG (reference sequence). CDR3 residues: CAADRAVGSPLHF. DNA of the CDR3: TGTGCCGCCGACAGGGCGGTGGGTTCACCCCTCCACTTT.

J is TRBJ2-7 and V is TRBV29-1, with TRBD2 as a possible D gene (5 bases). Germline lookup yields CDR1 SQVTM and CDR2 ANQGSEA. V was trimmed by 6 bases and J by 0 bases, leaving 15 bases between them. The CDR3 runs to 14 residues. The CDR3 DNA reads TGCAGCGTCCTCAGTAGCGAAGGCTCCTACGAGCAGTACTTC. Protein sequence: CSVLSSEGSYEQYF.

V usage is TRBV5-1 and J usage is TRBJ1-1; no clear D. CDR3 length: 15 residues. Trimming stripped 0 bases from V and 1 base from J, with 10 bases between. Per germline, CDR1 SGHRS and CDR2 YFSETQ. CDR3 amino acids: CASSLAEGTNTEAFF. The CDR3 DNA is TGCGCCAGCAGCTTGGCCGAGGGTACGAACACTGAAGCTTTCTTT.

CDR3 in amino acids: CASSLRSLDRYSYEQYF. CDR3 sequence (DNA): TGTGCCAGCAGCTTAAGGTCTCTGGACAGGTACTCCTACGAGCAGTACTTC. This chain uses TRBV7-2 with TRBJ2-7; 7 bases match TRBD1. This CDR3 has 17 amino acids. Germline trimming cut 2 bases from V and 0 bases from J; bases unmatched to any gene: 10. Germline V gene sequence: CDR1 SGHTA, CDR2 FQGNSA.

This chain connects TRBV23-1 to TRBJ1-5; D remains ambiguous. TRBV23-1 is an open reading frame whose function is uncertain. Trimming removed 5 bases from V and 5 bases from J, with 16 bases in between. This CDR3 has 15 residues. CDR3 protein: CASSSHGGSYQPQHF. The CDR3 coding sequence is TGCGCCAGCAGTTCCCACGGAGGCTCTTATCAGCCCCAGCATTTT.

The genes are TRBV19 and TRBJ2-3, with D tentatively TRBD1 (6 bases). There are 16 residues in the CDR3. The germline V gene has CDR1 LNHDA and CDR2 SQIVND (reference sequence). Trimming took 4 bases from V and 2 from J, leaving 16 bases between them. In nucleotides, the CDR3 is TGTGCCAGTAGTACCCGACAGGCAATTAACACAGATACGCAGTATTTT. This encodes CASSTRQAINTDTQYF.

Worth noting for this clone: The junction departs from germline at one end; a sequencing error may be responsible. V gene TRBV6-5 combines with J gene TRBJ1-5; 10 positions match TRBD1. The germline V gene encodes CDR1 MNHEY and CDR2 SVGAGI. This CDR3 has 14 amino acids. This CDR3 is CASSPGQGNRPQHF. The CDR3 nucleotides read TGTGCCAGCAGTCCGGGACAGGGGAATCGGCCCCAGCATTTT.

This chain joins TRBV7-9 and TRBJ1-5; weak D call: TRBD1 (6 bases). From germline, CDR1 is SEHNR and CDR2 FQNEAQ (reference sequence). The length of the CDR3 is 17 residues. Between the trimmed V and J ends, which lost 0 bases and 5 bases, there was a span of 17 bases. The CDR3 DNA reads TGTGCCAGCAGCTTAGCCGGAGCGGGGGCCCATCATCAGCCCCAGCATTTT. Translation gives CASSLAGAGAHHQPQHF. Together with reference TRBV7-9 and TRBJ1-5, the CDR3 gives the full variable domain: DTGVSQNPRHKITKRGQNVTFRCDPISEHNRLYWYRQTLGQGPEFLTYFQNEAQLEKSRLLSDRFSAERPKGSFSTLEIQRTEQGDSAMYLCASSLAGAGAHHQPQHFGDGTRLSIL.

The chain joins TRBV11-2 to TRBJ2-2, with 7 bases lining up with TRBD1. The V and J ends lost 5 bases and 4 bases, in that order; junction bases with no gene match: 7. The CDR3 sequence is 15 residues long. The germline CDR1 and CDR2 sequences are SGHAT and FQNNGV. CDR3 bases: TGTGCCAGCAGCCTGACAGGGTCGGTCACCGGGGAGCTGTTTTTT. It codes for CASSLTGSVTGELFF.

In the case of this clone: A junction boundary mismatches the germline segment, possibly from a read error. The V and J genes are TRBV7-8 and TRBJ1-3; possible D gene TRBD1, 6 bases. CDR3 length: 14 amino acids. Looked up from germline, CDR1 is SGHVS and CDR2 is FQNEAQ. DNA for the CDR3: TGTGCCACCAGCGCCCAGGGGTCTGGAAACACCATATATTTT. Amino acid sequence: CATSAQGSGNTIYF.